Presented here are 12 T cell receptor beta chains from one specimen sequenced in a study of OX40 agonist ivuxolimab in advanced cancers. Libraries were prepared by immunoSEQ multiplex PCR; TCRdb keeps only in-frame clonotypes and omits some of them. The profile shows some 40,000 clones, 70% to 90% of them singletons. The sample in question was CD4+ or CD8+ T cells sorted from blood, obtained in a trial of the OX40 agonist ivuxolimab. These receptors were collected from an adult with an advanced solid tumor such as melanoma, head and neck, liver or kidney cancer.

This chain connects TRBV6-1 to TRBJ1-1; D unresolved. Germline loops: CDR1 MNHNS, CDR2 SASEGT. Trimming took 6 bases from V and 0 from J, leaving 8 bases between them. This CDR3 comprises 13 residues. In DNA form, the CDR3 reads TGTGCCAGCAGCCGGACGGTGAACACTGAAGCTTTCTTT. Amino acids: CASSRTVNTEAFF.

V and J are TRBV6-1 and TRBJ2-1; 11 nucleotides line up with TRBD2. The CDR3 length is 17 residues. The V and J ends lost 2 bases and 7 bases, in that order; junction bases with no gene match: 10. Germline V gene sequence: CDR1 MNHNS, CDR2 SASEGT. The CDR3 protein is CASSEPPRRLAGNEQFF. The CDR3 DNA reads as TGTGCCAGCAGTGAACCGCCCCGTAGACTAGCGGGGAATGAGCAGTTCTTC.

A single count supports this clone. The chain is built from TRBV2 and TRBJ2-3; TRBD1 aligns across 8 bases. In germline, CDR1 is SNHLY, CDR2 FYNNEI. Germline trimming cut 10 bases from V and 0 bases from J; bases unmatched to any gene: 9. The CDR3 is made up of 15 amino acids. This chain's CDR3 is CATAVRGRSTDTQYF. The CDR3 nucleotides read TGTGCCACAGCAGTCAGGGGGCGAAGCACAGATACGCAGTATTTT.

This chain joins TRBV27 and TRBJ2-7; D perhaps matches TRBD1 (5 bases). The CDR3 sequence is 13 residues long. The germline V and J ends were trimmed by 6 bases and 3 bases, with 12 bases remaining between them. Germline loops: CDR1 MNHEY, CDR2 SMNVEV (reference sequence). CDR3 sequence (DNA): TGTGCCAGCAGCCCTGGGGCCTTCTACGAGCAGTACTTC. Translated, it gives CASSPGAFYEQYF.

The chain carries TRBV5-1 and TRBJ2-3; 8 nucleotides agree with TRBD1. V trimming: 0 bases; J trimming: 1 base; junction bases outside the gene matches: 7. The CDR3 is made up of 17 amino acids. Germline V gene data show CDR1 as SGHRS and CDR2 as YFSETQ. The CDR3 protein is CASSLAQGAGGTDTQYF. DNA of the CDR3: TGCGCCAGCAGCTTGGCCCAGGGGGCAGGGGGCACAGATACGCAGTATTTT.

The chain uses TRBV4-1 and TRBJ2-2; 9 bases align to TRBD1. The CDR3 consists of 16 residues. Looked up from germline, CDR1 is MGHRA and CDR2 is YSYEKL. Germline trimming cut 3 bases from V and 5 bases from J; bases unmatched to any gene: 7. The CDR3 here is CASSQVKDRGTGELFF. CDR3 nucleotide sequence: TGCGCCAGCAGCCAGGTGAAGGACAGGGGAACCGGGGAGCTGTTTTTT.

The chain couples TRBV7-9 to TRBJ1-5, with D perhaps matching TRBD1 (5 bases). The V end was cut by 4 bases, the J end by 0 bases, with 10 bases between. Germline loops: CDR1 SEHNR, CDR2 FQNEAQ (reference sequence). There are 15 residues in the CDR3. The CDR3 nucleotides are TGTGCCAGCAGCTCAACAGGTCTTAGCAATCAGCCCCAGCATTTT. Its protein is CASSSTGLSNQPQHF.

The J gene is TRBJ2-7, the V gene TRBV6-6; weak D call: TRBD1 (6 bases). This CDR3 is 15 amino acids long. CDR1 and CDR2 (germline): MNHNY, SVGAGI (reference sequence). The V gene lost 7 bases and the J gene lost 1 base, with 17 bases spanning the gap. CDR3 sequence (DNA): TGTGCCAGCACCGACGAGGGGGTGCCTTCCTACGAGCAGTACTTC. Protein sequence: CASTDEGVPSYEQYF.

CDR3 amino acids: CATGRTDNTIYF. The CDR3 nucleotides are TGTGCCACCGGTAGGACAGACAACACCATATATTTT. The chain has TRBV15 and TRBJ1-3; a possible D gene is TRBD1 (6 bases). V lost 8 bases to trimming and J lost 7 bases, with 12 bases between them. This CDR3 region has 12 residues. CDR1 and CDR2 from the germline V gene are LNHNV and YYDKDF (reference sequence).

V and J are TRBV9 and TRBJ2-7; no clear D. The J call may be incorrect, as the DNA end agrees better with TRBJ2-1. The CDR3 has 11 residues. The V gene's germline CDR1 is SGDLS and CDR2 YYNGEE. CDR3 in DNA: TGTGCCAGCAGCCCCTACAATGAGCAGTTCTTC. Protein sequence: CASSPYNEQFF.

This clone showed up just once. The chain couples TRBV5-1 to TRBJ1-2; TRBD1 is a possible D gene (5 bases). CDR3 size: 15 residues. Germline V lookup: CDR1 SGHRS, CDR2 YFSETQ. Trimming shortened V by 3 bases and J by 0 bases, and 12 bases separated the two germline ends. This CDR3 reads CASSSGHTANYGYTF. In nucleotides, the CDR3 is TGCGCCAGCAGCTCCGGACATACGGCTAACTATGGCTACACCTTC.

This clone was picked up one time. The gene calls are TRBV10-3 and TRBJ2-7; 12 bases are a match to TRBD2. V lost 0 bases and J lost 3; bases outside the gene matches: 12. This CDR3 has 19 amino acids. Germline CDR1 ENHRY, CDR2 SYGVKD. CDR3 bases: TGTGCCATCAGTGAGTCGATTCTAGCGGGAGGGCCCCTTCTCTACGAGCAGTACTTC. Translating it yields CAISESILAGGPLLYEQYF.